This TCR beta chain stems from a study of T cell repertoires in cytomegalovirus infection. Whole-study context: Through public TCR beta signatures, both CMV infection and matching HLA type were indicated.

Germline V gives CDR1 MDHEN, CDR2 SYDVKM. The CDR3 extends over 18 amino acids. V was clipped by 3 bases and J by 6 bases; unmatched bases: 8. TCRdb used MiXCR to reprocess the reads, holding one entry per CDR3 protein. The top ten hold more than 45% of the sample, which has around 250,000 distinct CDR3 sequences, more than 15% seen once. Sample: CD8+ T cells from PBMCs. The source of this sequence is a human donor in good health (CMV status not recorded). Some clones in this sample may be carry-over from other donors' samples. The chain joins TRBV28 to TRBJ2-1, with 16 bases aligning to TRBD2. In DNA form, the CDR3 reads TGTGCCAGCAGTTTCCCGGGACTAGCGGGGGGGCCCCGCAATGAGCAGTTCTTC. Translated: CASSFPGLAGGPRNEQFF.